The clone carrying this T cell receptor (beta chain) was seen a few times. Its antigen remains unknown. This record comes from a study of T cell repertoires in cytomegalovirus infection. Study-wide background: CMV epitopes used comprised recently identified HLA-C-restricted ones and well-studied HLA-B-restricted ones. Study-level findings and limits: Across the ex vivo response, the dominant clonotypes were HLA-C-restricted CMV-specific TCR beta clonotypes.

This CDR3 comprises 16 residues. V trimming: 3 bases; J trimming: 6 bases; junction bases outside the gene matches: 12. Germline-derived CDR1 and CDR2 are MNHEY and SVGAGI. TCRdb recomputed calls from the reads with MiXCR, one row per CDR3 protein. This table has approximately 910,000 distinct CDR3 sequences, around 32% appearing once. This chain links TRBV6-5 with TRBJ2-3; 7 positions agree with TRBD2. This TCR was recovered from a human donor in good health (CMV status not recorded). Some clones in this sample may be carry-over from other donors' samples. The sample consisted of cultured CD8+ T cells from PBMCs, taken from culture after CMV antigen stimulation. The DNA of the CDR3 is TGTGCCAGCAGTTATTCACCCGGCATCGGGGGGGATACGCAGTATTTT. Translation: CASSYSPGIGGDTQYF.